This T cell receptor (beta chain) was identified during a study of monozygotic twins with inflammatory bowel disease. Eight separate reactions per sample yielded the cDNA. TCRdb reanalyzed the 5' RACE reads, giving one entry per CDR3 protein sequence and no DNA. This table lists fewer than 110,000 distinct CDR3 sequences. In germline, CDR1 is MNHEY, CDR2 SVGAGI. This CDR3 comprises 13 residues. The gene calls are TRBV6-5 and TRBJ2-7; the TCRdb D gene call, TRBD2, has no DNA to confirm it. Sequencing used blood. The clonotype was recovered from a human donor with ulcerative colitis or Crohn's disease, or a healthy co-twin of an affected twin (not recorded which). CDR3 amino acids: CAAQPALTYEQYF.